This section outlines one TCR beta chain sequence together with its context. What it recognizes is unknown. This record comes from a study of cytomegalovirus exposure and HLA in healthy donors. CDR1 and CDR2 (germline): LGHNT, FRNRAP. The CDR3 has 17 amino acids. Deletions cut 7 bases from V and 4 bases from J, with 24 bases between. The primer mix had 60 Vbeta and 13 Jbeta primers. Authors' methods: Later analysis identified tens of millions of unique TCR beta chains, 9 million to 13 million shared. TCRdb's copy holds only in-frame clones and misses some; the assay was immunoSEQ multiplex PCR. V and J calls and clone size are given by that table; D and trimming were obtained from the DNA. The sample lists 190,000 or so clones, 70% to 85% seen once, with approximately 0.092% in the top ten. Study-level findings and limits: About 87% or about 30% of the time was how often most TCR beta V segments were productive, according to an earlier analysis. The authors reported that TCR beta sequences could predict HLA-A and HLA-B alleles. These predictions were accurate for most subjects in the first cohort.

The sequenced material came from PBMCs. The chain links TRBV12-5 to TRBJ2-3; D is perhaps TRBD1 (9 bases). This clonotype was sampled from a boy aged 2-9 years in good health and CMV-seronegative. CDR3 residues: CASAGPGGTGNSDTQYF. The CDR3 DNA follows: TGTGCTAGTGCGGGACCGGGGGGGACAGGGAATTCAGATACGCAGTATTTT.